These T cell receptor beta chains were read from a single sample in a study of T cell changes during pregnancy in multiple sclerosis. Generated by immunoSEQ multiplex PCR, the TCRdb table keeps only in-frame clones and is missing some. The data show approximately 94,000 clones, with approximately 90% seen just once and roughly 2% held by the top ten. The sample in question was peripheral blood, obtained after pregnancy. The receptors were gathered from a female donor with multiple sclerosis, enrolled in a pregnancy study. Both conserved end residues are part of each CDR3. The D gene is left open where the match is weak. Expanded clones are given a class, and other clones once, few, many or no size at all.

v_call	cdr3_length	j_call	clone_size	d_call	cdr3_aa	cdr3_nt
TRBV4-2	15	TRBJ1-1	.	TRBD1	CASSQETGLGGEAFF	TGTGCCAGCAGCCAAGAGACAGGGCTTGGTGGTGAAGCTTTCTTT
TRBV19	15	TRBJ1-5	few	TRBD1	CASIPGQAINQPQHF	TGTGCCAGTATCCCGGGACAGGCAATCAATCAGCCCCAGCATTTT
TRBV6-1	14	TRBJ2-2	.	TRBD2	CASRPGLESGELFF	TGTGCCAGCAGGCCGGGACTAGAATCCGGGGAGCTGTTTTTT
TRBV7-2	14	TRBJ1-2	.	.	CASSRGEGVYGYTF	TGTGCCAGCAGCCGCGGCGAAGGGGTATATGGCTACACCTTC
TRBV18	14	TRBJ2-7	.	TRBD1	CASSQGQGLYEQYF	TGTGCCAGCTCCCAGGGACAGGGTCTATACGAGCAGTACTTC
TRBV7-6	17	TRBJ2-1	.	TRBD2	CASSLAGAGESYNEQFF	TGTGCCAGCAGCTTAGCTGGGGCGGGAGAGTCCTACAATGAGCAGTTCTTC
TRBV11-2	12	TRBJ1-2	.	.	CASSLDEYGYTF	TGTGCCAGCAGCTTAGATGAGTATGGCTACACCTTC
TRBV9	15	TRBJ2-3	.	TRBD2	CASNVAGGPADTQYF	TGTGCCAGCAATGTCGCGGGAGGGCCCGCAGATACGCAGTATTTT
TRBV7-3	14	TRBJ2-3	.	.	CASSLTAGADTQYF	TGTGCCAGCAGCTTAACGGCAGGGGCAGATACGCAGTATTTT
TRBV29-1	13	TRBJ2-3	.	TRBD2	CSAGGGNSDTQYF	TGCAGCGCCGGGGGGGGGAATTCAGATACGCAGTATTTT
TRBV9	15	TRBJ2-3	.	.	CASSVAPGGTDTQYF	TGTGCCAGCAGCGTAGCCCCAGGGGGGACAGATACGCAGTATTTT
TRBV7-2	14	TRBJ2-7	.	TRBD1	CASSFLRQGYEQYF	TGTGCCAGCAGCTTCCTACGACAGGGCTACGAGCAGTACTTC
TRBV27	16	TRBJ2-1	.	.	CASSFRPQGPYNEQFF	TGTGCCAGCAGTTTTCGACCCCAGGGCCCCTACAATGAGCAGTTCTTC
TRBV7-3	16	TRBJ2-2	.	.	CASSLSAAANTGELFF	TGTGCCAGCAGCTTATCCGCCGCGGCGAACACCGGGGAGCTGTTTTTT
TRBV15	15	TRBJ1-1	.	.	CATSRPTGMNTEAFF	TGTGCCACCAGCAGACCCACAGGTATGAACACTGAAGCTTTCTTT
TRBV27	21	TRBJ2-1	.	TRBD2	CASRSSGLAGGFRLVRHEQFF	TGTGCCAGCAGAAGCTCCGGACTAGCGGGAGGATTTAGGTTGGTCCGCCATGAGCAGTTCTTC
TRBV6-4	15	TRBJ1-6	.	.	CASSQRSSYNSPLHF	TGTGCCAGCAGTCAGCGGAGCTCCTATAATTCACCCCTCCACTTT
TRBV6-5	14	TRBJ2-2	.	TRBD1	CASLGQGNTGELFF	TGTGCCAGCCTGGGACAGGGGAACACCGGGGAGCTGTTTTTT
TRBV28	15	TRBJ1-6	once	TRBD1	CASRSGQGRGSPLHF	TGTGCCAGCAGATCGGGACAGGGCCGAGGTTCACCCCTCCACTTT
TRBV7-2	17	TRBJ2-2	.	TRBD2	CASSSTSGRVGTGELFF	TGTGCCAGCAGTTCGACTAGCGGGAGGGTTGGCACCGGGGAGCTGTTTTTT
TRBV6-1	15	TRBJ2-7	once	TRBD2	CASQSGASGRYEQYF	TGTGCCTCCCAGTCCGGTGCTAGCGGGAGATACGAGCAGTACTTC
TRBV19	14	TRBJ1-4	.	.	CAISPGNTNEKLFF	TGTGCCATAAGTCCAGGGAACACTAATGAAAAACTGTTTTTT
TRBV6-1	17	TRBJ1-1	.	.	CASSQGQTILPNTEAFF	TGTGCCAGCAGTCAAGGACAGACCATCCTCCCTAACACTGAAGCTTTCTTT
TRBV7-8	15	TRBJ2-7	few	TRBD1	CASSSRTGSSYEQYF	TGTGCCAGCAGCTCCAGGACAGGGAGCTCCTACGAGCAGTACTTC
TRBV7-9	14	TRBJ2-1	.	.	CASSSVGGANEQFF	TGTGCCAGCAGCTCGGTTGGGGGGGCTAATGAGCAGTTCTTC
TRBV15	19	TRBJ2-6	few	.	CATSRDKGSSDSGANVLTF	TGTGCCACCAGCAGAGACAAGGGGTCCTCAGACTCTGGGGCCAACGTCCTGACTTTC
TRBV5-1	15	TRBJ2-7	.	.	CASSLAGNQRDEQYF	TGCGCCAGCAGCTTAGCCGGGAATCAACGGGACGAGCAGTACTTC
TRBV7-2	15	TRBJ2-5	.	.	CASSLNGAGAETQYF	TGTGCCAGCAGCTTAAACGGGGCAGGGGCGGAGACCCAGTACTTC